This T cell receptor beta chain was sequenced during a study of T cell responses to AZD1222 COVID-19 vaccine. Study results and caveats: Nearly half of unique spike-specific TCRs reportedly avoided B.1.351 and B.1.1.7 mutated regions. There were vaccine-associated CD4 TCRs across spike, dominant at 160-218 and 743-854. Donors were largely white British and mainly female; clonal diversity was possibly underestimated.

On this clone itself: Its antigen is as yet unknown.

The CDR3 loop spans 17 amino acids. V shed 5 bases and J 6 bases; nucleotides not matched to a gene: 18. CDR1 is WNHNN and CDR2 is SYGVQD in the germline V gene (reference sequence). Sequencing was performed with immunoSEQ multiplex PCR; in TCRdb, only in-frame clones are kept and a portion is missing. The sample has some 130,000 clones, approximately 91% seen once; the top ten hold around 5.3%. The TCR sequence derives from an adult who received the AZD1222 COVID-19 vaccine. This specimen consisted of peripheral blood, obtained 28 days after the second AZD1222 dose. The V call is TRBV10-1, the J call TRBJ2-7; 8 bases are a match to TRBD1. The CDR3 reads CASSRGGRGQVPSEQYF. The CDR3 DNA reads as TGCGCCAGCAGTAGGGGTGGAAGGGGACAGGTTCCTTCCGAGCAGTACTTC.